This T cell receptor (beta chain) was captured by sequencing in a study of T cell clonality in common variable immunodeficiency. General study results and limits: Repertoire-complication correlations in CVID were limited by patient heterogeneity. Shared TCRbeta clones were fewer between CVID subjects than controls.

Control and CVID samples contributed equal amounts of genomic DNA. Profiled with immunoSEQ multiplex PCR; TCRdb holds only in-frame clones, not every one. This record lists about 52,000 clones, none seen once only, and the top ten clones contain around 2%. This clone was recorded many times. Its antigen is as yet unknown. The sample holds other DNA sequences that translate to the same CDR3. The sequenced material came from peripheral blood mononuclear cells. This sequence originates from a person aged 18 to 70 in good health.

The sequenced part of the CDR3 DNA is TGCAGTGCGCTCGACAGGGGGCAACAGCCC. Protein sequence: CSALDRGQQP. The full CDR3 protein reads CSALDRGQQPQHF. This chain links TRBV20-1 with TRBJ1-5; 10 bases are shared with TRBD1. The read stops 3 residues short of the end of the CDR3; the missing end is completed from the germline J gene. CDR1 and CDR2 from the germline V gene are DFQATT and SNEGSKA (reference sequence). The CDR3 length is 13 residues. Trimming cost V 6 bases and J 7 bases; bases outside gene matches: 6.